The present entry profiles one TCR beta chain with its context. The entry originates in a study of blood T cell repertoires in COVID-19. Libraries were prepared by immunoSEQ multiplex PCR; TCRdb keeps only in-frame clonotypes and omits some of them. The table has about 190,000 clones, more than 75% seen once. Participants, about 18 to 90 years old, spanned 24 US areas. Cohorts were based on clinical histories the participants reported. CDR1 is MDHEN and CDR2 is SYDVKM in the germline V gene. With 5 bases removed from V and 5 bases from J, the gap between germline ends came to 7 bases. CDR3 size: 12 residues.

The clonotype originates from a woman aged 45 to 65 with acute COVID-19. Sequences were obtained from PBMCs or T cells enriched from blood (not recorded which). The chain carries TRBV28 and TRBJ1-5, with no clear D. CDR3 nucleotides: TGTGCCAGCAGTCGGTTGGATCAGCCCCAGCATTTT. Translating it yields CASSRLDQPQHF.